One and the same sample provided the 24 T cell receptor beta chains below, sequenced in a study of control samples from healthy donors and cancer patients (dated by TCRdb to 2018 to 2021). Library preparation was by the immunoSEQ multiplex PCR assay. TCRdb's version of the immuneACCESS table is confined to in-frame rearrangements and falls short of the full clone set. An unresolved V gene accounts for under half of the shortfall where checked; the remainder is of unknown origin. The sample yields about 69,000 clones; approximately 89% were counted once. The ten largest clones take up around 5.5% of the sample. Source material: PBMCs. These TCRs come from a man in his fifties or sixties with colorectal cancer.

The sample holds a few counts of this clone. Different DNA sequences within this sample yield the same CDR3. The chain combines TRBV2 with TRBJ2-3; either TRBD1 or TRBD2 may supply D (5 bases each). The CDR3 runs to 14 residues. Trimming cost V 3 bases and J 1 base, with 8 bases left between them. The germline CDR1 and CDR2 sequences are SNHLY and FYNNEI. The CDR3 loop reads CASSEQGGTDTQYF. Written as DNA, the CDR3 is TGTGCCAGCAGTGAGCAGGGAGGCACAGATACGCAGTATTTT.

This clone was observed once. The chain couples TRBV4-1 to TRBJ1-6; maybe TRBD1 (5 bases). The CDR3 totals 15 residues. The V end lost 2 bases, the J end lost 10 bases, and 15 bases lay between the germline ends. The V gene's germline CDR1 is MGHRA and CDR2 YSYEKL. CDR3 DNA sequence: TGCGCCAGCAGCCAAATAAACACAGGCGCATCACCCCTCCACTTT. Its translation: CASSQINTGASPLHF.

The genes are TRBV27 and TRBJ2-2, with D tentatively TRBD1 or TRBD2 (6 bases each). CDR1 MNHEY and CDR2 SMNVEV come from the germline V gene (reference sequence). The CDR3 has 15 residues. The germline V and J ends were trimmed by 6 bases and 4 bases, with 15 bases remaining between them. The CDR3: CASRPAWGATGELFF. In nucleotides, the CDR3 is TGTGCCAGCAGGCCGGCGTGGGGGGCCACCGGGGAGCTGTTTTTT.

This clone was counted a single time. The chain uses TRBV4-3 and TRBJ1-5, with D hard to call. Deletions cut 0 bases from V and 6 bases from J, with 9 bases between. Per the germline V gene, CDR1 is LGHNA and CDR2 is YSLEER. The CDR3 is made up of 14 amino acids. This chain's CDR3 is CASSQEPKGQPQHF. The CDR3, as DNA: TGCGCCAGCAGCCAAGAACCGAAGGGTCAGCCCCAGCATTTT.

On this clone: Germline is not matched at one junction end, which may reflect a read error. The chain combines TRBV28 with TRBJ1-2; D not resolved. CDR1 is MDHEN, CDR2 SYDVKM, per germline. This CDR3 comprises 12 residues. DNA for the CDR3: TGTGCCAACAGTTTAGCGGACTATGGCTACACCTTC. This sequence encodes CANSLADYGYTF.

The chain is built from TRBV19 and TRBJ2-7, with TRBD1 as a possible D gene (6 bases). V was shortened by 5 bases and J by 0 bases, with 17 bases between the two germline ends. Germline lookup yields CDR1 LNHDA and CDR2 SQIVND (reference sequence). CDR3 length: 16 residues. The CDR3 nucleotides read TGTGCCAGTAGTCCCATCCTGGACAGAAACTCCTACGAGCAGTACTTC. Its protein is CASSPILDRNSYEQYF.

CDR3 nucleotides: TGCAGCGTGCCGAAACCGGGACAGGGGGTGTGGTATTTT. Translation: CSVPKPGQGVWYF. This chain links TRBV29-1 with TRBJ2-3, with 11 bases lining up with TRBD1. Germline loops: CDR1 SQVTM, CDR2 ANQGSEA. With V trimmed by 6 bases and J by 14 bases, 13 bases remained unmatched. The CDR3 contains 13 residues.

The chain carries TRBV5-1 and TRBJ2-7, with D hard to call. This CDR3 is built from 16 residues. The germline gives CDR1 SGHRS, CDR2 YFSETQ. The V gene lost 3 bases and the J gene lost 2 bases, with 18 bases spanning the gap. CDR3 coding DNA: TGCGCCAGCAGCTCGCGCGAAGGCCCTGGTACCTACGAGCAGTACTTC. It encodes CASSSREGPGTYEQYF.

The chain employs TRBV7-3 and TRBJ1-2, with D possibly being TRBD1 (5 bases). Germline V lookup: CDR1 SGHTA, CDR2 FQGTGA. Trimming pared 5 bases from V and 4 bases from J, leaving 11 bases between. This CDR3 has 13 amino acids. Here the CDR3 DNA reads TGTGCCAGCAGCCCCGGGGGTGGCTATGGCTACACCTTC. Translating gives CASSPGGGYGYTF. Combining the CDR3 with reference TRBV7-3 and TRBJ1-2 gives the whole variable domain GAGVSQTPSNKVTEKGKYVELRCDPISGHTALYWYRQSLGQGPEFLIYFQGTGAADDSGLPNDRFFAVRPEGSVSTLKIQRTERGDSAVYLCASSPGGGYGYTFGSGTRLTVV.

The rearrangement uses TRBV27 and TRBJ1-4, with 8 positions matching TRBD1. V trimming: 5 bases; J trimming: 7 bases; junction bases outside the gene matches: 15. Per the germline V gene, CDR1 is MNHEY and CDR2 is SMNVEV (reference sequence). The CDR3 is made up of 17 amino acids. The CDR3 DNA reads TGTGCCAGCAGTCCTAAGGGCAGGGGGCGCGTGGGTGAAAAACTGTTTTTT. It translates to CASSPKGRGRVGEKLFF.

This clone was detected only once. The V call is TRBV21-1, the J call TRBJ2-7; the D segment call TRBD2 is taken from the table without a DNA check. TRBV21-1 constitutes a pseudogene. The CDR3 is 15 residues long. The CDR3 DNA reads as TGTGCCAGCAGCCCGCGGGGGGAGTCCGACTACGAGCAGTACTTC. Its translation: CASSPRGESDYEQYF.

The chain recombines TRBV2 with TRBJ2-5, with D tentatively TRBD2 (7 bases). The germline CDR1 and CDR2 sequences are SNHLY and FYNNEI. The germline V and J ends were trimmed by 4 bases and 4 bases, with 16 bases remaining between them. The CDR3 extends over 15 amino acids. The CDR3, as DNA: TGTGCCAGCAGTGTGGGGGGGGCCCAGAGAGAGACCCAGTACTTC. It is translated as CASSVGGAQRETQYF.

The rearrangement links TRBV7-9 to TRBJ2-7; TRBD1 is a possible D gene (8 bases). V lost 4 bases, J lost 4 bases, and 17 bases lay in between. This CDR3 is 15 amino acids long. From germline, CDR1 is SEHNR and CDR2 FQNEAQ (reference sequence). The CDR3 DNA follows: TGTGCCAGCAGCTCCACAGGGGGGGGCTTTTACGAGCAGTACTTC. Protein: CASSSTGGGFYEQYF.

This chain joins TRBV28 and TRBJ1-6, with 8 bases identical to TRBD1. The V gene's germline CDR1 is MDHEN and CDR2 SYDVKM. CDR3 length: 15 residues. The V and J ends lost 5 bases and 6 bases, in that order; junction bases with no gene match: 6. CDR3 protein: CASSRTGPGNSPLHF. The CDR3 nucleotides are TGTGCCAGCAGTCGGACAGGGCCTGGTAATTCACCCCTCCACTTT.

The J gene is TRBJ2-5, the V gene TRBV18, with no clear D. This CDR3 has 11 amino acids. V lost 6 bases and J lost 0, with 2 bases in between. Germline V lookup: CDR1 KGHSH, CDR2 LQKENI. CDR3 residues: CASSNQETQYF. As DNA, the CDR3 is TGTGCCAGCTCCAACCAAGAGACCCAGTACTTC.

V usage is TRBV19 and J usage is TRBJ1-5; the D is unclear. The ends were cut back, 3 bases at V and 5 bases at J, with 8 bases in the middle. The CDR3 is 13 residues long. In germline, CDR1 is LNHDA, CDR2 SQIVND (reference sequence). The CDR3 coding sequence is TGTGCCAGTAGTATCGCAGTTTATCAGCCCCAGCATTTT. Translated, it gives CASSIAVYQPQHF.

J is TRBJ2-5 and V is TRBV29-1, with a weak D call TRBD2 (6 bases). CDR1 is SQVTM and CDR2 is ANQGSEA in the germline V gene. This CDR3 is built from 11 residues. Trimming removed 7 bases from V and 4 bases from J, with 10 bases in between. The CDR3: CSGRGGETQYF. The CDR3 bases are TGCAGCGGAAGGGGAGGAGAGACCCAGTACTTC.

The chain carries TRBV18 and TRBJ2-3, with a tentative D call TRBD1 (6 bases). The CDR3 is 15 residues long. V lost 1 base, J lost 2 bases, and 10 bases lay in between. The germline gives CDR1 KGHSH, CDR2 LQKENI. This CDR3 is CASSPLDRNTDTQYF. In nucleotides, the CDR3 is TGTGCCAGCTCACCACTGGACAGAAACACAGATACGCAGTATTTT.

In this sample, this clone turned up once. The chain is built from TRBV4-3 and TRBJ1-6; D gene uncertain. The CDR3 consists of 16 residues. Trimming removed 3 bases at V and 5 bases at J, with 14 bases between. Per germline, CDR1 LGHNA and CDR2 YSLEER. This CDR3 reads CASSHLTSVDNSPLHF. The CDR3 DNA is TGCGCCAGCAGCCATCTCACTTCTGTTGATAATTCACCCCTCCACTTT.

The V and J genes are TRBV11-3 and TRBJ2-2; 12 bases line up with TRBD2. Losses at the gene ends were 5 bases for V and 7 bases for J; bases not matched to a gene: 14. The length of the CDR3 is 18 residues. Per the germline V gene, CDR1 is SGHNT and CDR2 is YENEEA. This CDR3 is CASSPAGLAGSASGELFF. The CDR3 nucleotides read TGTGCCAGCAGCCCAGCAGGACTAGCGGGGTCGGCGAGCGGGGAGCTGTTTTTT. The variable domain in full, with the rest retrieved from reference TRBV11-3 and TRBJ2-2, is EAGVVQSPRYKIIEKKQPVAFWCNPISGHNTLYWYLQNLGQGPELLIRYENEEAVDDSQLPKDRFSAERLKGVDSTLKIQPAELGDSAVYLCASSPAGLAGSASGELFFGEGSRLTVL.

The chain joins TRBV7-2 to TRBJ2-2; D gene unclear. CDR1 SGHTA and CDR2 FQGNSA come from the germline V gene. This CDR3 is built from 15 residues. Trimming stripped 5 bases from V and 0 bases from J, with 10 bases between. The CDR3 reads CASSDRGSNTGELFF. DNA for the CDR3: TGTGCCAGCAGCGATAGAGGATCGAACACCGGGGAGCTGTTTTTT.

This chain links TRBV5-1 with TRBJ2-5; D tentatively reads TRBD1 or TRBD2 (5 bases each). The germline V and J ends were trimmed by 3 bases and 0 bases, with 9 bases remaining between them. This CDR3 contains 14 residues. Per germline, CDR1 SGHRS and CDR2 YFSETQ. CDR3 nucleotide sequence: TGCGCCAGCAGCTCCGGGGCCCACCAAGAGACCCAGTACTTC. Amino acid sequence: CASSSGAHQETQYF.

This chain links TRBV30 with TRBJ1-6; 7 nucleotides agree with TRBD1. With V trimmed by 4 bases and J by 7 bases, 10 bases remained unmatched. This CDR3 is built from 15 residues. Germline lookup yields CDR1 GTSNPN and CDR2 SVGIG (reference sequence). Here the CDR3 reads CAWNGVGRGNSPLHF. The CDR3 coding sequence is TGTGCCTGGAATGGGGTGGGCAGGGGGAATTCACCCCTCCACTTT.

V usage is TRBV19 and J usage is TRBJ1-2; 9 bases fit TRBD1. The germline CDR1 and CDR2 sequences are LNHDA and SQIVND (reference sequence). V lost 3 bases, J lost 8 bases, and 7 bases stayed unmatched. The CDR3 extends over 14 amino acids. As DNA, the CDR3 is TGTGCCAGTAGTATGACGGGGACAGGGTTAGGCTACACCTTC. This sequence encodes CASSMTGTGLGYTF. The full variable domain, rest sourced from reference TRBV19 and TRBJ1-2, is DGGITQSPKYLFRKEGQNVTLSCEQNLNHDAMYWYRQDPGQGLRLIYYSQIVNDFQKGDIAEGYSVSREKKESFPLTVTSAQKNPTAFYLCASSMTGTGLGYTFGSGTRLTVV.